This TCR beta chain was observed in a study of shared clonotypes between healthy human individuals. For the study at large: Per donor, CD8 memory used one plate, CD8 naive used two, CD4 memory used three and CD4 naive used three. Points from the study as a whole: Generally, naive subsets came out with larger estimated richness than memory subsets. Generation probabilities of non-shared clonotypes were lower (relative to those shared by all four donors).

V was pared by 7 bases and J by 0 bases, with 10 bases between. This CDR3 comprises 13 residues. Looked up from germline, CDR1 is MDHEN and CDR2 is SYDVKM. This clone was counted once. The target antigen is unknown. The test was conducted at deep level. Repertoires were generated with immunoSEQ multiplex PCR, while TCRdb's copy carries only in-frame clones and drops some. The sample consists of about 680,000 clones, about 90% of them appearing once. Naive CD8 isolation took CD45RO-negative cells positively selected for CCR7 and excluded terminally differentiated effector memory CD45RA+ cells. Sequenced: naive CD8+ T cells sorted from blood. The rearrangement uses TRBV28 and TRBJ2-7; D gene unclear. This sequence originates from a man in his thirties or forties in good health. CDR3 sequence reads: CASTNPVSYEQYF. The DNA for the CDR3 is TGTGCCAGCACCAACCCAGTCTCCTACGAGCAGTACTTC.